This entry lists 32 T cell receptor beta chains sequenced from one sample in a study of regulatory T cells in long-lasting Graves disease. The time point is: newly diagnosed GD, antithyroid drugs for less than 3 months. The TCR library was prepared using RNA isolated from PBMCs. In building TCR beta libraries, iRepertoire HTBI primers were used together with Arm-PCR of CDR3 regions. TCRdb re-called the multiplex PCR reads through MiXCR, storing one row per CDR3 protein. The table shows fewer than 650,000 distinct CDR3 sequences, with roughly 15% occurring only once. This same sample was also part of a study on T cells in Graves' hyperthyroidism and ophthalmopathy.

The sample was peripheral blood mononuclear cells (PBMCs), taken at new diagnosis, from a patient treated with antithyroid drugs. These receptors came from a woman in her 30s with Graves disease.

In this sample, this clonotype turned up many times. The rearrangement links TRBV27 to TRBJ1-5; maybe TRBD1 (5 bases). Trimming cost V 5 bases and J 6 bases, with 11 bases left between them. The length of the CDR3 is 13 residues. Germline lookup yields CDR1 MNHEY and CDR2 SMNVEV (reference sequence). The CDR3 loop is CASSPGGSQPQHF. The DNA of the CDR3 is TGTGCCAGCAGTCCTGGGGGGAGTCAGCCCCAGCATTTT.

In this sample, this clonotype turned up a few times. The rearrangement uses TRBV7-3 and TRBJ2-1, with a tentative D call TRBD2 (6 bases). This CDR3 comprises 17 residues. The germline V gene has CDR1 SGHTA and CDR2 FQGTGA. The ends were cut back, 1 base at V and 5 bases at J, with 18 bases in the middle. The CDR3 nucleotides are TGTGCCAGCAGCTTAATACCACTAGCCGTAGCCGACAATGAGCAGTTCTTC. Translating it yields CASSLIPLAVADNEQFF.

This clonotype was seen ten or more times. This sequence joins TRBV6-2 or TRBV6-3 and TRBJ2-7; TRBD2 matches 11 bases. The CDR3 sequence is 15 residues long. CDR1 and CDR2 (germline): MNHEY, SVGEGT. J was trimmed by 6 bases and V by 2 bases; bases with no gene match: 6. The CDR3 DNA is TGTGCCAGCAGTTACCGATCACTAGCGGGAGCCGAGCAGTACTTC. Translating gives CASSYRSLAGAEQYF.

This chain uses TRBV11-2 with TRBJ2-1, with D possibly matching TRBD1 (6 bases). The CDR3 totals 17 residues. With 4 bases removed from V and 4 bases from J, the gap between germline ends came to 20 bases. Germline V gene sequence: CDR1 SGHAT, CDR2 FQNNGV. This chain's CDR3 is CASSSSSVRGLYNEQFF. The CDR3 DNA follows: TGTGCCAGCAGCTCATCTTCGGTAAGGGGGTTATACAATGAGCAGTTCTTC.

This clonotype was recorded many times. The chain is built from TRBV15 and TRBJ1-2; D unresolved. Trimming removed 0 bases from V and 5 bases from J, with 13 bases in between. In germline, CDR1 is LNHNV, CDR2 YYDKDF (reference sequence). This CDR3 spans 15 amino acids. Written as DNA, the CDR3 is TGTGCCACCAGCAGAGATCGAGACATCATTTATGGCTACACCTTC. Its protein is CATSRDRDIIYGYTF.

The sample holds many counts of this clonotype. This chain joins TRBV28 and TRBJ1-5; weak D call: TRBD1 (5 bases). Between the trimmed V and J ends, which lost 4 bases and 4 bases, there was a span of 8 bases. The germline V gene has CDR1 MDHEN and CDR2 SYDVKM. CDR3 length equals 13 residues. CDR3 DNA: TGTGCCAGCAGTTCGGACACGAATCAGCCCCAGCATTTT. It specifies CASSSDTNQPQHF.

This clonotype was recorded at least ten times. The chain joins TRBV11-2 to TRBJ2-1, with D perhaps matching TRBD1 (6 bases). Per the germline V gene, CDR1 is SGHAT and CDR2 is FQNNGV. The CDR3 sequence is 13 residues long. With 1 base removed from V and 9 bases from J, the gap between germline ends came to 10 bases. CDR3 in DNA: TGTGCCAGCAGCTTAGGACAGGATGGTGAGCAGTTCTTC. It translates to CASSLGQDGEQFF.

The J gene is TRBJ1-5, the V gene TRBV20-1; TRBD1 might be the D (6 bases). There are 13 residues in the CDR3. The V gene's germline CDR1 is DFQATT and CDR2 SNEGSKA (reference sequence). The V gene lost 3 bases and the J gene lost 3 bases, with 9 bases spanning the gap. The CDR3 region is CSARGGLNQPQHF. DNA for the CDR3: TGCAGTGCTAGGGGGGGCCTCAATCAGCCCCAGCATTTT.

Only a few counts were recorded for this clonotype. The J gene is TRBJ2-7, the V gene TRBV7-2; D could derive from TRBD1 or TRBD2 (6 bases each). CDR1 SGHTA and CDR2 FQGNSA come from the germline V gene. V lost 5 bases and J 0 bases, leaving 20 bases between the germline ends. The CDR3 totals 17 residues. The CDR3 region is CASSPAGGHTSSYEQYF. Here the CDR3 DNA reads TGTGCCAGCAGCCCAGCCGGGGGCCATACCTCCTCCTACGAGCAGTACTTC.

This clonotype was recorded a few times. V is TRBV6-1 and J is TRBJ2-1; TRBD2 matches at 7 bases. CDR1 and CDR2 (germline): MNHNS, SASEGT. This CDR3 comprises 13 residues. The V gene end was trimmed by 10 bases and the J gene end by 0 bases; junction bases not matched to a gene: 3. The CDR3 loop is CATGGSSYNEQFF. The DNA for the CDR3 is TGTGCCACCGGGGGGAGCTCCTACAATGAGCAGTTCTTC.

A note on this clonotype: A much larger clone differs by one base, so this may be a read error. This sequence joins TRBV5-1 and TRBJ2-3; no reliable D call. CDR1 and CDR2 from the germline V gene are SGHRS and YFSETQ. This CDR3 is 14 amino acids long. V was clipped by 0 bases and J by 3 bases, with 8 bases between them. The CDR3 DNA reads as TGCGCCAGCAGCTTGGGGTGGCAAACAGATACGCAGTATTTT. Protein sequence: CASSLGWQTDTQYF.

This clonotype was observed many times. The chain uses TRBV14 and TRBJ2-5; 15 bases fit TRBD2. CDR3 length: 15 residues. Trimming cost V 4 bases and J 7 bases; bases outside gene matches: 4. Germline CDR1 SGHDN, CDR2 FVKESK. The DNA for the CDR3 is TGTGCCAGCAGCCTCGGACTAGCGGGAGGGGTGACCCAGTACTTC. Amino acid sequence: CASSLGLAGGVTQYF.

The rearrangement joins TRBV30 to TRBJ2-1, with D tentatively TRBD1 or TRBD2 (5 bases each). The germline V gene has CDR1 GTSNPN and CDR2 SVGIG (reference sequence). The CDR3 spans 16 residues. Deletions cut 1 base from V and 0 bases from J, with 13 bases between. CDR3 DNA: TGTGCCTGGAGTGACTATGCTGGGACCTCCTACAATGAGCAGTTCTTC. Amino acids: CAWSDYAGTSYNEQFF. The full variable domain, completed using reference TRBV30 and TRBJ2-1, is SQTIHQWPATLVQPVGSPLSLECTVEGTSNPNLYWYRQAAGRGLQLLFYSVGIGQISSEVPQNLSASRPQDRQFILSSKKLLLSDSGFYLCAWSDYAGTSYNEQFFGPGTRLTVL.

Written as DNA, the CDR3 is TGTGCCAGCAGGGTAGCGGGAGTGGGCAATGAGCAGTTCTTC. Its translation is CASRVAGVGNEQFF. The chain carries TRBV12-3 or TRBV12-4 and TRBJ2-1, with 9 bases lining up with TRBD2. The CDR3 runs to 14 residues. V gave up 6 bases and J gave up 6 bases; unmatched junction bases: 6.

The rearrangement uses TRBV28 and TRBJ2-1; 12 nucleotides align to TRBD2. V lost 5 bases and J lost 7; bases outside the gene matches: 9. In germline, CDR1 is MDHEN, CDR2 SYDVKM. This CDR3 comprises 16 residues. The CDR3 loop reads CASSPLLAGGLNEQFF. The CDR3 region has the DNA TGTGCCAGCAGTCCCCTTCTAGCGGGAGGGCTTAATGAGCAGTTCTTC.

This clonotype was seen ten or more times. The chain couples TRBV6-1 to TRBJ2-6; D is unclear. Trimming stripped 7 bases from V and 1 base from J, with 11 bases between. The CDR3 runs to 15 residues. The germline V gene encodes CDR1 MNHNS and CDR2 SASEGT. The DNA for the CDR3 is TGTGCCAGCAATTGGTCGGGTTCTGGGGCCAACGTCCTGACTTTC. Encoded protein: CASNWSGSGANVLTF.

This clonotype occurred once. The J gene is TRBJ2-1, the V gene TRBV10-2, with a weak D call TRBD2 (5 bases). This CDR3 is built from 16 residues. Trimming removed 5 bases from V and 11 bases from J, with 25 bases in between. The V gene's germline CDR1 is WSHSY and CDR2 SAAADI. CDR3 amino acids: CASSYADVRDFSQQFF. CDR3 in DNA: TGCGCCAGCAGTTACGCCGACGTACGGGATTTTTCCCAGCAGTTCTTC.

In this sample, this clonotype turned up a few times. The genes are TRBV2 and TRBJ2-4; D unresolved. The CDR3 runs 14 residues. Trimming took off 7 bases at V and 0 bases at J, with 10 bases between the two ends. Germline V gives CDR1 SNHLY, CDR2 FYNNEI. CDR3 in DNA: TGTGCCAGCAAGAGTAGCTTAGCCAAAAACATTCAGTACTTC. It encodes CASKSSLAKNIQYF.

This clonotype was detected many times. The V and J genes are TRBV7-2 and TRBJ2-5, with TRBD1 identical over 7 bases. The V gene's germline CDR1 is SGHTA and CDR2 FQGNSA. V lost 1 base to trimming and J lost 5 bases; unmatched junction nucleotides: 16. This CDR3 comprises 18 residues. In DNA, the CDR3 is TGTGCCAGCAGCTTAGTAAGGCCCCGACAGGGTAGGACGGAGACCCAGTACTTC. Its protein is CASSLVRPRQGRTETQYF.

Ten or more counts support this clonotype. J is TRBJ1-2 and V is TRBV28; a possible D gene is TRBD1 (5 bases). Germline CDR1 MDHEN, CDR2 SYDVKM. This CDR3 contains 15 residues. V shed 7 bases and J shed 4 bases, with 19 bases lying between them. The DNA of the CDR3 is TGTGCCAGCACTCCTAACCCGGGCGGGACCTATGGCTACACCTTC. Amino acids: CASTPNPGGTYGYTF.

In this sample, this clonotype turned up many times. The chain employs TRBV6-2 or TRBV6-3 and TRBJ1-5, with a tentative D call TRBD1 (6 bases). V lost 5 bases, J lost 3 bases, and 14 bases lay in between. The CDR3 spans 15 residues. Germline assignment: CDR1 MNHEY and CDR2 SVGEGT. CDR3 sequence reads: CASSEGGHINQPQHF. In nucleotides, the CDR3 is TGTGCCAGCAGTGAGGGGGGACACATCAATCAGCCCCAGCATTTT.

As concerns this clonotype: This may stem from a read error, because a much larger clone lies one nucleotide away. This rearrangement joins TRBV12-3 or TRBV12-4 to TRBJ1-6; D is perhaps TRBD1 (6 bases). This CDR3 is 15 amino acids long. Trimming took 8 bases from V and 8 from J, leaving 19 bases between them. In nucleotides, the CDR3 is TGTGCCAGCGGTACATCACAGGGTAATCATTCACCCCTCCACTTT. Protein: CASGTSQGNHSPLHF.

This clonotype was observed many times. The gene calls are TRBV5-8 and TRBJ1-5; 7 positions match TRBD1. Germline V CDR1 and CDR2: SGHTS, YDEGEE. V gave up 4 bases and J gave up 7 bases; unmatched junction bases: 8. The CDR3 sequence is 14 residues long. CDR3 residues: CASSIDREGQPQHF. In nucleotides, the CDR3 is TGTGCCAGCAGCATTGACAGGGAGGGGCAGCCCCAGCATTTT. Drawing the rest from reference TRBV5-8 and TRBJ1-5, the complete variable domain is EAGVTQSPTHLIKTRGQQATLRCSPISGHTSVYWYQQALGLGLQFLLWYDEGEERNRGNFPPRFSGRQFPNYSSELNVNALELEDSALYLCASSIDREGQPQHFGDGTRLSIL.

This clonotype has at least ten counts. The genes are TRBV20-1 and TRBJ2-7, with 8 bases lining up with TRBD2. Trimming took 4 bases from V and 0 from J; bases not matched to a gene: 5. The CDR3 extends over 14 amino acids. CDR1 and CDR2 (germline): DFQATT, SNEGSKA (reference sequence). The CDR3 loop reads CSATTTSGSYEQYF. In nucleotides, the CDR3 is TGCAGTGCTACCACTACTAGCGGCTCCTACGAGCAGTACTTC.

The chain is built from TRBV19 and TRBJ1-3; possibly TRBD1 for D (6 bases). Germline values: CDR1 LNHDA, CDR2 SQIVND (reference sequence). Trimming took 7 bases from V and 5 from J, leaving 15 bases between them. This CDR3 is built from 14 residues. CDR3 region: CASNYRDTRNTIYF. In DNA form, the CDR3 reads TGTGCCAGTAACTACCGGGACACACGAAACACCATATATTTT.

V usage is TRBV30 and J usage is TRBJ1-6; 7 nucleotides align to TRBD1. Germline CDR1 GTSNPN, CDR2 SVGIG (reference sequence). This CDR3 has 13 residues. V shed 6 bases, J shed 10 bases, and the junction held 9 bases outside the gene matches. CDR3 sequence: CACTRQGRSPLHF. The CDR3 nucleotides are TGTGCCTGCACTAGACAGGGAAGGTCACCCCTCCACTTT.

At least ten counts were recorded for this clonotype. The chain uses TRBV30 and TRBJ1-2, with D unclear. The V end was cut by 3 bases, the J end by 2 bases, with 4 bases between. The CDR3 extends over 11 amino acids. Germline V CDR1 and CDR2: GTSNPN, SVGIG (reference sequence). The CDR3 DNA sequence: TGTGCCTGGAGCAGGAACTATGGCTACACCTTC. Protein sequence: CAWSRNYGYTF.

This clonotype came up many times. This sequence joins TRBV7-9 and TRBJ1-2; D remains unclear. Per germline, CDR1 SEHNR and CDR2 FQNEAQ (reference sequence). This CDR3 region has 13 residues. The V and J ends lost 7 bases and 8 bases respectively, with 17 bases between them. The CDR3 DNA sequence: TGTGCCAGCACCCCTCTTGTTTGGAGCGGCTACACCTTC. This codes for CASTPLVWSGYTF.

This clonotype showed up just a few times. The chain links TRBV19 to TRBJ1-5, with 10 positions matching TRBD1. V lost 4 bases, J lost 1 base, and 10 bases stayed unmatched. The V gene's germline CDR1 is LNHDA and CDR2 SQIVND (reference sequence). This CDR3 has 18 amino acids. In DNA form, the CDR3 reads TGTGCCAGTAGTACTTCCACCAGACAGGGGGCGAGCAATCAGCCCCAGCATTTT. It yields the protein CASSTSTRQGASNQPQHF.

This clonotype has ten or more counts. This chain connects TRBV12-3 or TRBV12-4 to TRBJ2-1, with 13 bases matching TRBD2. J gave up 9 bases and V 5 bases, and 7 bases lay outside the gene matches. The CDR3 has 15 residues. This CDR3 reads CASSPGLAGVSEQFF. Written as DNA, the CDR3 is TGTGCCAGCAGTCCCGGACTAGCGGGAGTTAGTGAGCAGTTCTTC.

This clonotype has a count of ten or more. The CDR3 nucleotides are TGTGCCAGCAGTTACACGGCGAGTTCCGATGAGCAGTTCTTC. This sequence encodes CASSYTASSDEQFF. The V gene is TRBV6-5, the J gene TRBJ2-1; D is undetermined. The CDR3 extends over 14 amino acids. Germline CDR1 is MNHEY and CDR2 is SVGAGI. Trimming removed 2 bases at V and 8 bases at J, with 13 bases between.

The V gene is TRBV30, the J gene TRBJ2-5; 10 bases align to TRBD1. This CDR3 region has 14 residues. Germline V CDR1 and CDR2: GTSNPN, SVGIG (reference sequence). V lost 4 bases to trimming and J lost 4 bases; unmatched junction nucleotides: 6. The CDR3 reads CAWNLGQGSETQYF. DNA for the CDR3: TGTGCCTGGAACTTGGGACAGGGGTCAGAGACCCAGTACTTC.